Below are 22 T cell receptor beta chains sequenced from a single sample in a study of T cells in pancreatic ductal adenocarcinoma (dated by TCRdb to 2016 to 2017). Pancreatic ductal adenocarcinoma patients who had undergone surgery without neoadjuvant therapy were selected. The library was built by means of the immunoSEQ multiplex PCR assay. The table was pulled from immuneACCESS by TCRdb, which kept in-frame rearrangements only. Such tables lose some clones; where checked, under half of the loss comes from unresolved V genes, and the rest has no known cause. The table for this sample lists over 7,500 clones; nearly 90% of them were counted only once. Jointly, the top ten make up roughly 3.2% of the sample. Specimen: PBMCs. The receptors come from a human donor with pancreatic ductal adenocarcinoma.

The chain uses TRBV5-1 and TRBJ2-7; 8 nucleotides line up with TRBD1. The length of the CDR3 is 15 residues. The V and J ends lost 0 bases and 3 bases, in that order; junction bases with no gene match: 5. Germline CDR1 is SGHRS and CDR2 is YFSETQ. CDR3 sequence reads: CASSLAAGQVYEQYF. The CDR3 coding sequence is TGCGCCAGCAGCTTGGCCGCGGGACAGGTCTACGAGCAGTACTTC. Full variable domain (missing parts from reference TRBV5-1 and TRBJ2-7): KAGVTQTPRYLIKTRGQQVTLSCSPISGHRSVSWYQQTPGQGLQFLFEYFSETQRNKGNFPGRFSGRQFSNSRSEMNVSTLELGDSALYLCASSLAAGQVYEQYFGPGTRLTVT.

This clone has a single count. This chain uses TRBV5-1 with TRBJ2-1; TRBD2 matches at 10 bases. The junction had 1 base not matched to a gene; V was cut back by 1 base and J by 3 bases. CDR1 and CDR2 (germline): SGHRS, YFSETQ. CDR3 length: 15 residues. DNA for the CDR3: TGCGCCAGCAGCTTGTCTAGCGGGAGCTACAATGAGCAGTTCTTC. Amino acids: CASSLSSGSYNEQFF.

The chain uses TRBV15 and TRBJ1-3, with D uncertain. This CDR3 has 15 residues. With 3 bases removed from V and 0 bases from J, the gap between germline ends came to 9 bases. CDR1 and CDR2 from the germline V gene are LNHNV and YYDKDF (reference sequence). The CDR3 DNA sequence: TGTGCCACCAGCAGGGGCCGAAACTCTGGAAACACCATATATTTT. Translation gives CATSRGRNSGNTIYF.

This chain connects TRBV7-2 to TRBJ1-1; TRBD1 matches 9 bases. The trim removed 4 bases at V and 4 bases at J, leaving 4 bases unmatched. The CDR3 has 14 residues. CDR1 and CDR2 (germline): SGHTA, FQGNSA. CDR3 region: CASSSQTGGTEAFF. CDR3 DNA: TGTGCCAGCAGCTCCCAGACAGGGGGCACTGAAGCTTTCTTT.

The chain combines TRBV19 with TRBJ2-1; a possible D gene is TRBD2 (6 bases). This CDR3 comprises 16 residues. The germline V gene encodes CDR1 LNHDA and CDR2 SQIVND (reference sequence). The V end was cut by 3 bases, the J end by 10 bases, with 22 bases between. DNA of the CDR3: TGTGCCAGTAGTATTGGCGGCGGACTACCGGGTTCCGAGCAGTTCTTC. This gives the protein CASSIGGGLPGSEQFF.

Comment on this clone: Here the CDR3 omits its conserved ending phenylalanine or tryptophan, so a read error is the likely source. No DNA is shown, since the ends of the CDR3 on it are uncertain; the CDR3 is the one TCRdb lists. V and J are TRBV11-3 and TRBJ2-3; TRBD2 is taken as the D call from the table, unchecked against the DNA. The CDR3 adds up to 13 amino acids, both ends counted. CDR1 and CDR2 (germline): SGHNT, YENEEA. The CDR3 reads CASRFTTSGGTKV.

This clone was seen once. The chain couples TRBV19 to TRBJ2-7; D might be TRBD1 (6 bases). CDR1 LNHDA and CDR2 SQIVND come from the germline V gene (reference sequence). V dropped 3 bases and J dropped 5 bases, with 14 bases sitting between them. The CDR3 sequence is 14 residues long. CDR3 in DNA: TGTGCCAGTAGTATTCTACAGGGTTGGGACGAGCAGTACTTC. Its translation: CASSILQGWDEQYF.

This chain joins TRBV7-2 and TRBJ2-5; a weak D match, TRBD2 (7 bases). This CDR3 region has 14 residues. The germline V and J ends were trimmed by 6 bases and 4 bases, with 15 bases remaining between them. The germline CDR1 and CDR2 sequences are SGHTA and FQGNSA. The CDR3 coding sequence is TGTGCCAGCAGAGGGGGGGGGCGTAGAGAGACCCAGTACTTC. It translates to CASRGGGRRETQYF.

The V call is TRBV10-3, the J call TRBJ2-1; 10 bases line up with TRBD1. Germline-derived CDR1 and CDR2 are ENHRY and SYGVKD. The CDR3 length is 14 residues. V was pared by 2 bases and J by 8 bases, with 3 bases of the junction left unmatched. In nucleotides, the CDR3 is TGTGCCATCAGTGAGAGGACAGGGGGGGATGAGCAGTTCTTC. Translated, it gives CAISERTGGDEQFF.

The gene calls are TRBV18 and TRBJ2-2; 7 bases match TRBD2. Germline V CDR1 and CDR2: KGHSH, LQKENI. The CDR3 sequence is 17 residues long. V shed 5 bases and J 5 bases; nucleotides not matched to a gene: 14. The CDR3: CASSRLRLAEQTGELFF. The CDR3 DNA sequence: TGTGCCAGCTCAAGACTGAGGCTAGCGGAGCAAACCGGGGAGCTGTTTTTT.

The V and J genes are TRBV7-2 and TRBJ1-2; 9 bases align to TRBD1. Germline assignment: CDR1 SGHTA and CDR2 FQGNSA. The CDR3 consists of 13 residues. The junction had 3 bases not matched to a gene; V was cut back by 6 bases and J by 4 bases. CDR3: CASSLDRGYGYTF. The DNA of the CDR3 is TGTGCCAGCAGTTTGGACAGGGGCTATGGCTACACCTTC.

This chain links TRBV19 with TRBJ1-1, with 8 bases identical to TRBD1. Trimming removed 5 bases from V and 5 bases from J; junction bases left unmatched: 13. The CDR3 runs to 16 residues. Germline V gives CDR1 LNHDA, CDR2 SQIVND (reference sequence). As DNA, the CDR3 is TGTGCCAGTAGTCCACCCCCCACAGGGGGGATGACTGAAGCTTTCTTT. Translating it yields CASSPPPTGGMTEAFF.

V usage is TRBV2 and J usage is TRBJ1-5; D not certain. The V end was cut by 8 bases, the J end by 4 bases, with 12 bases between. From germline, CDR1 is SNHLY and CDR2 FYNNEI. The CDR3 spans 13 residues. The CDR3 nucleotides read TGTGCCAGCTGGGAGGGTGGGAATCAGCCCCAGCATTTT. This encodes CASWEGGNQPQHF. The entire variable domain, with the rest obtained from reference TRBV2 and TRBJ1-5, is as follows: EPEVTQTPSHQVTQMGQEVILRCVPISNHLYFYWYRQILGQKVEFLVSFYNNEISEKSEIFDDQFSVERPDGSNFTLKIRSTKLEDSAMYFCASWEGGNQPQHFGDGTRLSIL.

The CDR3 coding sequence is TGTGCCAGCAGTGAAGGGAGACAGGCGACTAACTATGGCTACACCTTC. It translates to CASSEGRQATNYGYTF. The chain carries TRBV6-1 and TRBJ1-2, with D perhaps TRBD1 (6 bases). This CDR3 has 16 amino acids. CDR1 and CDR2 from the germline V gene are MNHNS and SASEGT. V shed 1 base and J shed 0 bases, with 12 bases lying between them.

V is TRBV18 and J is TRBJ2-7, with D possibly matching TRBD1 (5 bases). This CDR3 comprises 15 residues. The ends were cut back, 2 bases at V and 0 bases at J, with 11 bases in the middle. Germline lookup yields CDR1 KGHSH and CDR2 LQKENI. CDR3 protein: CASSPTAGYSYEQYF. Written as DNA, the CDR3 is TGTGCCAGCTCACCAACCGCAGGGTACTCCTACGAGCAGTACTTC.

The chain is built from TRBV18 and TRBJ2-3; D might be TRBD1 (5 bases). Germline-derived CDR1 and CDR2 are KGHSH and LQKENI. This CDR3 contains 13 residues. Trimming stripped 3 bases from V and 6 bases from J, with 10 bases between. The CDR3: CASSPPGLDTQYF. Written as DNA, the CDR3 is TGTGCCAGCTCACCGCCAGGGTTGGATACGCAGTATTTT.

The chain carries TRBV10-3 and TRBJ2-3, with 7 bases identical to TRBD2. CDR1 ENHRY and CDR2 SYGVKD come from the germline V gene. V gave up 2 bases and J gave up 0 bases; unmatched junction bases: 8. This CDR3 region has 17 residues. CDR3 sequence (DNA): TGTGCCATCAGTGAGCCTTATTCAGCGGGGAGCACAGATACGCAGTATTTT. Its protein is CAISEPYSAGSTDTQYF.

The chain links TRBV14 to TRBJ2-4; D gene unclear. The CDR3 spans 15 residues. The germline CDR1 and CDR2 sequences are SGHDN and FVKESK. V was clipped by 1 base and J by 0 bases, with 7 bases between them. DNA of the CDR3: TGTGCCAGCAGCCAAGGATCACTAGCCAAAAACATTCAGTACTTC. Translated: CASSQGSLAKNIQYF.

The chain recombines TRBV28 with TRBJ2-5, with D maybe TRBD2 (7 bases). Germline V gene sequence: CDR1 MDHEN, CDR2 SYDVKM. This CDR3 has 13 amino acids. The ends were cut back, 5 bases at V and 10 bases at J, with 17 bases in the middle. The CDR3 DNA reads as TGTGCCAGCAGTGATCAGGGGAGGGGGATCCAGTACTTC. It is translated as CASSDQGRGIQYF.

This chain connects TRBV27 to TRBJ2-3; TRBD1 might be the D (6 bases). The CDR3 has 15 residues. Trimming removed 7 bases at V and 6 bases at J, with 20 bases between. CDR1 is MNHEY, CDR2 SMNVEV, per germline (reference sequence). The CDR3 reads CASTPTQGFGDTQYF. The CDR3 DNA is TGTGCCAGCACCCCCACTCAGGGGTTCGGGGATACGCAGTATTTT.

V gene TRBV7-2 combines with J gene TRBJ1-2, with D tentatively TRBD1 (5 bases). Trimming shortened V by 6 bases and J by 6 bases, and 14 bases separated the two germline ends. Germline V gene data show CDR1 as SGHTA and CDR2 as FQGNSA. The CDR3 length is 13 residues. DNA of the CDR3: TGTGCCAGCAGACCCCCTGTGGGGCATGGCTACACCTTC. It translates to CASRPPVGHGYTF.

This clone occurred once. The chain couples TRBV5-1 to TRBJ2-3, with a possible D match to TRBD2 (6 bases). The V end was cut by 2 bases, the J end by 4 bases, with 14 bases between. Germline CDR1 is SGHRS and CDR2 is YFSETQ. The CDR3 spans 15 residues. CDR3 sequence: CASSLWQGLSDTQYF. The CDR3 region has the DNA TGCGCCAGCAGCTTATGGCAGGGACTCTCAGATACGCAGTATTTT.